The clone carrying this TCR beta chain was picked up one time. Its antigen is undetermined. The PCR employed 60 Vbeta primers together with 13 Jbeta primers. Only in-frame clones appear in the TCRdb table, and some are missing; sequencing was by immunoSEQ multiplex PCR. In the table there are fewer than 100,000 clones, 78% of which are singletons. This specimen comes from a study of cytomegalovirus exposure and HLA in healthy donors. On the study more broadly: Earlier findings included over 90 million unique TCR beta sequences obtained from about 170 million T cells.

Broader study findings: Association of a missense DCLRE1C variant with TCR beta V- and J-gene trimming was reported in a later analysis. In a later analysis, at a false discovery rate of 0.05, approximately 15,000 TCR beta sequences matched HLA alleles.

Sequencing was carried out using PBMCs. This TCR was recovered from a woman aged 55 to 70 in good health and CMV-seronegative.

CDR3 protein: CASSLYRGSNEKLFF. In nucleotides, the CDR3 is TGTGCCAGCAGCTTATATCGGGGTTCTAATGAAAAACTGTTTTTT. J is TRBJ1-4 and V is TRBV7-2; no firm D call. Germline CDR1 and CDR2: SGHTA and FQGNSA. This CDR3 is 15 amino acids long. Trimming took off 2 bases at V and 3 bases at J, with 10 bases between the two ends.